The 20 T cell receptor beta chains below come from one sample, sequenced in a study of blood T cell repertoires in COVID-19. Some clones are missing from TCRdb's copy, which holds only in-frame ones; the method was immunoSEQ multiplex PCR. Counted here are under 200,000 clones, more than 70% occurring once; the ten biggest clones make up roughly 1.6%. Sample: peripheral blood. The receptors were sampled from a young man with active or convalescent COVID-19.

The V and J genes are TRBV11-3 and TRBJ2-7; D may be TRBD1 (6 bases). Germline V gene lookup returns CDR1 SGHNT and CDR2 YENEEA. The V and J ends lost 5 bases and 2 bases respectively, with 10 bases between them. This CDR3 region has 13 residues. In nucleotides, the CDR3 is TGTGCCAGCAGCAAAGGGACAACCTACGAGCAGTACTTC. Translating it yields CASSKGTTYEQYF.

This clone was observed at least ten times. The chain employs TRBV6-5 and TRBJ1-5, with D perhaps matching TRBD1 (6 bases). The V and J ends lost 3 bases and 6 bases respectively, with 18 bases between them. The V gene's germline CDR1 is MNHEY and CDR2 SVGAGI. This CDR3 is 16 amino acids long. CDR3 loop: CASSYLQGQFGQPQHF. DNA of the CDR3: TGTGCCAGCAGTTATCTGCAGGGACAATTTGGTCAGCCCCAGCATTTT.

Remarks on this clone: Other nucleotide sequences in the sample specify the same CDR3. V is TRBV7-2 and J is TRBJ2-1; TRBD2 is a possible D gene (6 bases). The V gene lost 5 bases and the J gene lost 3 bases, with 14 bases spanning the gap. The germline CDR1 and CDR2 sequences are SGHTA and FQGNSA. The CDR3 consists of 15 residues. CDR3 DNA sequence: TGTGCCAGCAGCCCCCCCGGGGGTAGCTACAATGAGCAGTTCTTC. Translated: CASSPPGGSYNEQFF.

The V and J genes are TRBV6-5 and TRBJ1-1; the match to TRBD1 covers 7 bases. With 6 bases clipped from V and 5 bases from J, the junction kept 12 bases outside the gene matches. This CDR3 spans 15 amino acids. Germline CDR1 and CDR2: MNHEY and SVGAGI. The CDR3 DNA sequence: TGTGCCAGCAGGCCAAACAGGGGCCGTGGAACTGAAGCTTTCTTT. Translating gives CASRPNRGRGTEAFF.

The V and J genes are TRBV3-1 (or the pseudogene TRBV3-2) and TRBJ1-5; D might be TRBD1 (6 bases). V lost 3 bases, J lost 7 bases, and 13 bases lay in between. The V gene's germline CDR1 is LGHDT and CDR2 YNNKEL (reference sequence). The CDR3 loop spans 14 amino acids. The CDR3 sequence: CASSHGAGVQPQHF. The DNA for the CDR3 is TGTGCCAGCAGCCACGGGGCAGGGGTACAGCCCCAGCATTTT.

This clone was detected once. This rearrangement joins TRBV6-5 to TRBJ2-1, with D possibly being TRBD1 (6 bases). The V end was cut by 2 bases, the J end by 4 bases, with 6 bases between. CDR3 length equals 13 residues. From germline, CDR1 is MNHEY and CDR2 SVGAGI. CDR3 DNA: TGTGCCAGCAGTTACGGACAGTACAATGAGCAGTTCTTC. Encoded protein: CASSYGQYNEQFF.

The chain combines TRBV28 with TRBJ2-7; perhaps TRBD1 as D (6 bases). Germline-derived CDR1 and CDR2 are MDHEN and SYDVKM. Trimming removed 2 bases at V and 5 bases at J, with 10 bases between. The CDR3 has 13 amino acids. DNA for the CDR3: TGTGCCAGCAGTTTACCAACAGGGAACGAGCAGTACTTC. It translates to CASSLPTGNEQYF.

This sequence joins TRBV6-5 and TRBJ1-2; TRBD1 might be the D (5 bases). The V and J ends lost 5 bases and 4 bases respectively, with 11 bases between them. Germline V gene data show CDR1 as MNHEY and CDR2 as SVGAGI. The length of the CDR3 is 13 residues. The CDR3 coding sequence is TGTGCCAGCAGTATGACAGTTAGCTATGGCTACACCTTC. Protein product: CASSMTVSYGYTF.

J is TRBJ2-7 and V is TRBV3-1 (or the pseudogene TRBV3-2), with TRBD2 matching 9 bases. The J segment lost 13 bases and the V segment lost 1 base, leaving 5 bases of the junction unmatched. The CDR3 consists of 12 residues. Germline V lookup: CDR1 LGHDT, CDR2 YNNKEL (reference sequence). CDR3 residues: CASSQVSGRTYF. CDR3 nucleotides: TGTGCCAGCAGCCAAGTCAGCGGGAGGACCTACTTC.

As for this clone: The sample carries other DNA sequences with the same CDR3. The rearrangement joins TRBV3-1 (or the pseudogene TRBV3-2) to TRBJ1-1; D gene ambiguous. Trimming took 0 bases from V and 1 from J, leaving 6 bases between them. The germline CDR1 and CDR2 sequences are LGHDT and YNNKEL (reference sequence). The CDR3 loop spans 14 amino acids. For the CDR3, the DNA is TGTGCCAGCAGCCAAGAAACAGAGAACACTGAAGCTTTCTTT. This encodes CASSQETENTEAFF.

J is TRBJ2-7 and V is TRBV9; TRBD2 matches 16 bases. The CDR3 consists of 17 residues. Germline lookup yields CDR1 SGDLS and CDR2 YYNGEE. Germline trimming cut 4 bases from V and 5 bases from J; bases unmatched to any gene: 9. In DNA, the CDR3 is TGTGCCAGCAGCCCTCACTCCGGGACTAGCGGGAGGGACGAGCAGTACTTC. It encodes CASSPHSGTSGRDEQYF. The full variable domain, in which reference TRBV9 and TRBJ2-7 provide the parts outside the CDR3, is DSGVTQTPKHLITATGQRVTLRCSPRSGDLSVYWYQQSLDQGLQFLIQYYNGEERAKGNILERFSAQQFPDLHSELNLSSLELGDSALYFCASSPHSGTSGRDEQYFGPGTRLTVT.

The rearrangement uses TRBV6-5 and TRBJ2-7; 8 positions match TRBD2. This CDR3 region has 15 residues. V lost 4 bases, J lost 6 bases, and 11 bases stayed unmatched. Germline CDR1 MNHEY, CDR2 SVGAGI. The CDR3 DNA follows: TGTGCCAGCAGTTCCCCCGGGGGGGTGGGCCTCGAGCAGTACTTC. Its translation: CASSSPGGVGLEQYF.

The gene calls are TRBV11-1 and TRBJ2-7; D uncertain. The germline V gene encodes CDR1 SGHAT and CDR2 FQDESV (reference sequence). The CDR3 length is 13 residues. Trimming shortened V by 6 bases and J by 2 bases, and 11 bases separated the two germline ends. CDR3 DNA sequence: TGTGCCAGCAGTTTTGCAGACACCTACGAGCAGTACTTC. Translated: CASSFADTYEQYF.

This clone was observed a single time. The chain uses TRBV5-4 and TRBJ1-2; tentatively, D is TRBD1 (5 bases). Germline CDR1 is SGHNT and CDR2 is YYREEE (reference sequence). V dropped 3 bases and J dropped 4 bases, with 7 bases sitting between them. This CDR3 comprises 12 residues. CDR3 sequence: CASSSDSYGYTF. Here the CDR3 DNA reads TGTGCCAGCAGCTCCGACAGCTATGGCTACACCTTC.

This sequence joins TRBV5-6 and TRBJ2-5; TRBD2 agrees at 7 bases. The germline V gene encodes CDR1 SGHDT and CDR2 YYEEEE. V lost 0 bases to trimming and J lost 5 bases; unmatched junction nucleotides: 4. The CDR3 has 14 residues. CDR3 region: CASSLAGGTETQYF. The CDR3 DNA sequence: TGTGCCAGCAGCTTGGCCGGGGGGACGGAGACCCAGTACTTC.

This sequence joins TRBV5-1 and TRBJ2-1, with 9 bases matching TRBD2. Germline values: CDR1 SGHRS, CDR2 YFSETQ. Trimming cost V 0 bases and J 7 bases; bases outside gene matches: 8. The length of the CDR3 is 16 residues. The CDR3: CASSLEPTSGSNEQFF. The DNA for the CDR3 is TGCGCCAGCAGCTTGGAGCCGACTAGCGGATCAAATGAGCAGTTCTTC.

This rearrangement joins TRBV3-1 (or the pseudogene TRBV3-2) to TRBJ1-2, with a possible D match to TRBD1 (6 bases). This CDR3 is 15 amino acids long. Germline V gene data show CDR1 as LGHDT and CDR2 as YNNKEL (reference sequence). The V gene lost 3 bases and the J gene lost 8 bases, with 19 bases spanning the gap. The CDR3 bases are TGTGCCAGCAGCCACCTCAGAACAGGGTCTAACGGCTACACCTTC. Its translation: CASSHLRTGSNGYTF.

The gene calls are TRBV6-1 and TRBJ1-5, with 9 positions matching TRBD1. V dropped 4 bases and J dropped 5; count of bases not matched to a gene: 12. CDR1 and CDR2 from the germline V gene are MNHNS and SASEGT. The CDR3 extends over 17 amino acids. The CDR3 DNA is TGTGCCAGCAGTGCCCCGTCGGGACAGGGTTTCGATCAGCCCCAGCATTTT. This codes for CASSAPSGQGFDQPQHF.

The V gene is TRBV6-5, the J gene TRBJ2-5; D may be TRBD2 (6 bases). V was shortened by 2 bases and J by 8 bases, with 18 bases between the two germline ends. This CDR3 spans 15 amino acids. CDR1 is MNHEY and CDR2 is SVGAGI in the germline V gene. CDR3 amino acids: CASSYAGTGLVTQYF. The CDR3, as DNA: TGTGCCAGCAGTTACGCGGGAACTGGTCTAGTTACCCAGTACTTC.

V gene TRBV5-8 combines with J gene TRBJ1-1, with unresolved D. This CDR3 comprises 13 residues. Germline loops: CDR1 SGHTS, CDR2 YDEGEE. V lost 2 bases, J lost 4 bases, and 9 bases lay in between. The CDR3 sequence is CASSFSGITEAFF. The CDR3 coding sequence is TGTGCCAGCAGCTTTTCGGGTATCACTGAAGCTTTCTTT.